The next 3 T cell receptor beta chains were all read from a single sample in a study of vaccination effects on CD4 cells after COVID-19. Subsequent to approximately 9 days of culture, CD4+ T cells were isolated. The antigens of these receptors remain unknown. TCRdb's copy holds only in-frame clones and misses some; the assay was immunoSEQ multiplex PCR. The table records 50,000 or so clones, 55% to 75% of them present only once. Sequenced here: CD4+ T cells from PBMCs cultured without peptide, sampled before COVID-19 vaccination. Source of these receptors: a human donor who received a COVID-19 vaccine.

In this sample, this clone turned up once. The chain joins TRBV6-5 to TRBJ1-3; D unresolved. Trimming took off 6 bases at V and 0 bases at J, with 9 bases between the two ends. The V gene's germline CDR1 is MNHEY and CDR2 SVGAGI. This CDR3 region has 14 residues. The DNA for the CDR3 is TGTGCCAGCAGCGCTGACAACTCTGGAAACACCATATATTTT. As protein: CASSADNSGNTIYF.

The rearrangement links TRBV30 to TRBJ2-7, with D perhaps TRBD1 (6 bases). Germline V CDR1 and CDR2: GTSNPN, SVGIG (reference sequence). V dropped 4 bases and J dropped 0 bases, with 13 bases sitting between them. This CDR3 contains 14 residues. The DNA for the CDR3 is TGTGCCTGGACCTCGGACAGTCCCTCCTACGAGCAGTACTTC. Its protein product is CAWTSDSPSYEQYF.

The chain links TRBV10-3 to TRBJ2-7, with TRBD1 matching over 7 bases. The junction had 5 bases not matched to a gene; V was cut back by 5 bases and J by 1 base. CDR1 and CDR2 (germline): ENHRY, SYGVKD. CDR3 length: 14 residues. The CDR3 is CAISWTGTSYEQYF. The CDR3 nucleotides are TGTGCCATCAGTTGGACAGGAACATCCTACGAGCAGTACTTC.